This T cell receptor (beta chain) was profiled in a study of blood T cells in healthy people across ages. As concerns this clonotype: Its specificity is not known.

Germline CDR1 reads SGHVS; CDR2 reads FQNEAQ. The junction had 8 bases not matched to a gene; V was cut back by 0 bases and J by 8 bases. This CDR3 has 16 amino acids. Primed by a sample-barcoded 5' primer and a J-beta primer mix, a second PCR proceeded for 7 to 11 cycles. Each CDR3 protein is one row after TCRdb ran MiXCR on the 5' RACE reads. The sample records 1,800,000 or so distinct CDR3 sequences, about two fifths being singletons. Overall study results and limits: A strong correlation between TCR beta diversity and naive T cell percentage was seen. It was the long-lived donors that had more naive CD4+ cells and higher diversity than aged donors. Age advanced and TCR beta diversity per million T cells fell, roughly linearly.

Every donor provided around 10 milliliters of peripheral blood. The V and J genes are TRBV7-8 and TRBJ2-1, with 9 bases fitting TRBD1. The sequencing input was blood. The sequence derives from a human donor in good health. In nucleotides, the CDR3 is TGTGCCAGCAGCTTAGCTACCGGGACAGGGCCTTATGAGCAGTTCTTC. Residues: CASSLATGTGPYEQFF.